Following are 11 T cell receptor beta chains from one sample sequenced in a study of CD8+ T cells in alopecia areata. cDNA serving as the sequencing template came from extracted, reverse transcribed RNA. The protocol was immunoSEQ multiplex PCR, while the TCRdb copy is restricted to in-frame clones and leaves out a portion. The repertoire holds about 270,000 clones, with over 45% as singletons. Sample treatment: oral pan-JAK inhibitor, 5-10 mg twice daily. The source was CD4+ T cells sorted from blood, collected at roughly week 52, from a patient treated with tofacitinib. Receptors originate from a human donor with alopecia areata.

For the CDR3, the DNA is TGTGCCTCCTCTACCTTGGGACAGTATAATTCACCCCTCCACTTT. This translates into CASSTLGQYNSPLHF. V and J are TRBV30 and TRBJ1-6; 7 nucleotides align to TRBD1. The CDR3 loop spans 15 amino acids. The junction had 10 bases not matched to a gene; V was cut back by 7 bases and J by 4 bases. Germline V gene lookup returns CDR1 GTSNPN and CDR2 SVGIG (reference sequence).

The chain links TRBV30 to TRBJ2-4; TRBD1 aligns across 12 bases. With V trimmed by 7 bases and J by 8 bases, 12 bases remained unmatched. The V gene's germline CDR1 is GTSNPN and CDR2 SVGIG (reference sequence). The CDR3 spans 15 residues. CDR3 loop: CASSRGQGAPDIQYF. Here the CDR3 DNA reads TGTGCCTCGTCCCGGGGACAGGGGGCGCCAGACATTCAGTACTTC.

This sequence joins TRBV10-3 and TRBJ2-1; TRBD1 might be the D (6 bases). CDR1 is ENHRY and CDR2 is SYGVKD in the germline V gene. V dropped 5 bases and J dropped 7 bases, with 9 bases sitting between them. This CDR3 has 12 residues. This chain's CDR3 is CAISRDRNEQFF. The CDR3 DNA sequence: TGTGCCATCAGTAGAGACAGGAATGAGCAGTTCTTC.

The chain joins TRBV30 to TRBJ1-2; no clear D gene. This CDR3 has 15 residues. Germline CDR1 and CDR2: GTSNPN and SVGIG (reference sequence). Trimming left V 2 bases short and J 0 bases short, with 13 bases between. The CDR3 DNA reads as TGTGCCTGGAGTCCGGGCCTAACAGCTAACTATGGCTACACCTTC. Its protein product is CAWSPGLTANYGYTF.

The V call is TRBV5-6, the J call TRBJ2-1; TRBD2 aligns across 7 bases. Looked up from germline, CDR1 is SGHDT and CDR2 is YYEEEE. Germline trimming cut 4 bases from V and 6 bases from J; bases unmatched to any gene: 10. The CDR3 consists of 15 residues. For the CDR3, the DNA is TGTGCCAGCAGCCAACGGACTAGTCTCCCCAATGAGCAGTTCTTC. Its protein product is CASSQRTSLPNEQFF.

This clone was observed a few times. The J gene is TRBJ2-1, the V gene TRBV14; 12 bases fit TRBD2. Trimming took 3 bases from V and 7 from J; bases not matched to a gene: 7. Germline loops: CDR1 SGHDN, CDR2 FVKESK. The CDR3 has 16 residues. The CDR3 bases are TGTGCCAGCAGCCAGGGACTAGCGGGTTTAAGAAATGAGCAGTTCTTC. The encoded protein is CASSQGLAGLRNEQFF. The full variable domain, completed using reference TRBV14 and TRBJ2-1, is EAGVTQFPSHSVIEKGQTVTLRCDPISGHDNLYWYRRVMGKEIKFLLHFVKESKQDESGMPNNRFLAERTGGTYSTLKVQPAELEDSGVYFCASSQGLAGLRNEQFFGPGTRLTVL.

The chain couples TRBV29-1 to TRBJ1-1; D might be TRBD1 (5 bases). The CDR3 covers 15 residues. V lost 5 bases to trimming and J lost 0 bases, with 16 bases between them. CDR1 and CDR2 from the germline V gene are SQVTM and ANQGSEA. The CDR3 coding sequence is TGCAGCGTTCGGGCAGGGTGGGGGATGAACACTGAAGCTTTCTTT. It yields the protein CSVRAGWGMNTEAFF.

This clone was detected only a few times. This sequence joins TRBV29-1 and TRBJ1-1; D unclear. Trimming cost V 2 bases and J 5 bases, with 15 bases left between them. This CDR3 has 14 residues. CDR1 SQVTM and CDR2 ANQGSEA come from the germline V gene. The CDR3 here is CSVENPGFYTEAFF. The CDR3 region has the DNA TGCAGCGTTGAAAATCCGGGGTTCTATACTGAAGCTTTCTTT. Supplemented by reference TRBV29-1 and TRBJ1-1, the full variable domain reads SAVISQKPSRDICQRGTSLTIQCQVDSQVTMMFWYRQQPGQSLTLIATANQGSEATYESGFVIDKFPISRPNLTFSTLTVSNMSPEDSSIYLCSVENPGFYTEAFFGQGTRLTVV.

This rearrangement joins TRBV5-1 to TRBJ2-5; D may correspond to TRBD1 or TRBD2 (5 bases each). Trimming removed 5 bases from V and 1 base from J, with 12 bases in between. In germline, CDR1 is SGHRS, CDR2 YFSETQ. The CDR3 sequence is 14 residues long. In DNA, the CDR3 is TGCGCCAGCAGTACGTTTGGGACCCAAGAGACCCAGTACTTC. It yields the protein CASSTFGTQETQYF. The complete variable domain, with remaining parts taken from reference TRBV5-1 and TRBJ2-5, reads KAGVTQTPRYLIKTRGQQVTLSCSPISGHRSVSWYQQTPGQGLQFLFEYFSETQRNKGNFPGRFSGRQFSNSRSEMNVSTLELGDSALYLCASSTFGTQETQYFGPGTRLLVL.

This clone was seen more than once but under ten times. CDR3 coding DNA: TGTGCCAGCAGTTACCGGGACGGCTCCTACGAGCAGTACTTC. It specifies CASSYRDGSYEQYF. The chain joins TRBV6-5 to TRBJ2-7, with D perhaps given as TRBD1 or TRBD2 (5 bases each). The V and J ends lost 2 bases and 0 bases respectively, with 8 bases between them. Per the germline V gene, CDR1 is MNHEY and CDR2 is SVGAGI. There are 14 residues in the CDR3.

This chain links TRBV11-1 with TRBJ2-1; D unresolved. In germline, CDR1 is SGHAT, CDR2 FQDESV (reference sequence). The CDR3 is 12 residues long. V was shortened by 5 bases and J by 8 bases, with 10 bases between the two germline ends. DNA for the CDR3: TGTGCCAGCAGCCTCGGTTGGGATGAGCAGTTCTTC. It specifies CASSLGWDEQFF.